A selection of T cell receptor beta chains follows, all from one sample in a study of early stage breast cancer tumors. Sequencing was performed with immunoSEQ multiplex PCR; in TCRdb, only in-frame clones are kept and a portion is missing. This table has some 30,000 clones, roughly four fifths appearing once. What was sequenced was blood. These receptor sequences come from a person in their fifties with breast cancer. The conserved cysteine and the conserved F or W are not part of the CDR3 here. Clone size is shown for a subset of rows, as once, few, many or a class of expanded clone.

clone size: -
CDR3 length: 12
J gene: TRBJ2-7
V gene: TRBV7-9
CDR3 protein: ASKKTSGRDEQY

clone size: -
CDR3 length: 14
J gene: TRBJ2-5
V gene: TRBV4-1
CDR3 protein: ASSQVHVQGRETQY

clone size: few
CDR3 length: 13
J gene: TRBJ2-7
V gene: TRBV6-1
CDR3 protein: ASSETGGASYEQY

clone size: -
CDR3 length: 13
J gene: TRBJ2-7
V gene: TRBV19
CDR3 protein: ASSPPGGANHEQY

clone size: -
CDR3 length: 10
J gene: TRBJ2-7
V gene: TRBV7-2
CDR3 protein: ASSSGPRQEY

clone size: -
CDR3 length: 12
J gene: TRBJ1-1
V gene: TRBV15
CDR3 protein: ATSSWTGYTEAF

clone size: -
CDR3 length: 10
J gene: TRBJ2-7
V gene: TRBV29-1
CDR3 protein: SVVWQGVEQY

clone size: -
CDR3 length: 12
J gene: TRBJ2-7
V gene: TRBV7-9
CDR3 protein: ASSLNREKLGQY

clone size: -
CDR3 length: 14
J gene: TRBJ2-1
V gene: TRBV9
CDR3 protein: ASSVDPLSGYNEQF

clone size: -
CDR3 length: 15
J gene: TRBJ2-1
V gene: TRBV19
CDR3 protein: ASSLERGGLRSNEQF

clone size: once
CDR3 length: 11
J gene: TRBJ1-2
V gene: TRBV19
CDR3 protein: ASSLGGDYGYT

clone size: few
CDR3 length: 13
J gene: TRBJ1-2
V gene: TRBV4-1
CDR3 protein: ASSHGTVANYGYT

clone size: -
CDR3 length: 13
J gene: TRBJ2-4
V gene: TRBV11-1
CDR3 protein: ASRETTGSKNIQY

clone size: -
CDR3 length: 10
J gene: TRBJ1-2
V gene: TRBV29-1
CDR3 protein: SVKDRGYGYT

clone size: -
CDR3 length: 11
J gene: TRBJ1-1
V gene: TRBV5-1
CDR3 protein: ASSLLGVTEAF

clone size: -
CDR3 length: 11
J gene: TRBJ2-2
V gene: TRBV19
CDR3 protein: ASSISGAGELF

clone size: -
CDR3 length: 13
J gene: TRBJ2-7
V gene: TRBV7-2
CDR3 protein: ASSLDRGSPYEQY

clone size: -
CDR3 length: 12
J gene: TRBJ2-2
V gene: TRBV6-1
CDR3 protein: ASSIPRATGELF

clone size: -
CDR3 length: 14
J gene: TRBJ2-2
V gene: TRBV10-3
CDR3 protein: AISESARTNTGELF

clone size: -
CDR3 length: 13
J gene: TRBJ1-1
V gene: TRBV28
CDR3 protein: ASSSQGPMNTEAF

clone size: -
CDR3 length: 18
J gene: TRBJ2-2
V gene: TRBV5-4
CDR3 protein: ASSAPGLAGDITSTGELF

clone size: -
CDR3 length: 12
J gene: TRBJ2-1
V gene: TRBV23-1
CDR3 protein: ASSPGSSYNEQF

clone size: once
CDR3 length: 10
J gene: TRBJ1-2
V gene: TRBV28
CDR3 protein: ASSSGIYGYT

clone size: -
CDR3 length: 12
J gene: TRBJ1-5
V gene: TRBV6-6
CDR3 protein: ASSYRNSNQPQH

clone size: -
CDR3 length: 12
J gene: TRBJ2-7
V gene: TRBV19
CDR3 protein: ASSITPGAYEQY

clone size: once
CDR3 length: 12
J gene: TRBJ2-3
V gene: TRBV7-6
CDR3 protein: ASSFGGGTDTQY

clone size: -
CDR3 length: 14
J gene: TRBJ2-3
V gene: TRBV7-9
CDR3 protein: ASSFDPQGRADTQY

clone size: once
CDR3 length: 9
J gene: TRBJ2-3
V gene: TRBV4-3
CDR3 protein: ASSQADTQY

clone size: -
CDR3 length: 13
J gene: TRBJ1-4
V gene: TRBV30
CDR3 protein: AWSVLQGTNEKLF

clone size: -
CDR3 length: 14
J gene: TRBJ2-7
V gene: TRBV5-4
CDR3 protein: AISRVHSGIEYEQY

clone size: -
CDR3 length: 13
J gene: TRBJ1-5
V gene: TRBV19
CDR3 protein: ASSRAGDSNQPQH

clone size: -
CDR3 length: 14
J gene: TRBJ2-1
V gene: TRBV29-1
CDR3 protein: SVEGSAGVAFNEQF

clone size: -
CDR3 length: 13
J gene: TRBJ2-7
V gene: TRBV11-2
CDR3 protein: ASSPRTGISYEQY

clone size: -
CDR3 length: 15
J gene: TRBJ2-4
V gene: TRBV13
CDR3 protein: ASSLHRVGGRQNIQY

clone size: -
CDR3 length: 9
J gene: TRBJ2-5
V gene: TRBV19
CDR3 protein: ASSMAETQY

clone size: -
CDR3 length: 15
J gene: TRBJ2-6
V gene: TRBV6-4
CDR3 protein: ASSSGTGGSGANVLT

clone size: -
CDR3 length: 13
J gene: TRBJ2-2
V gene: TRBV7-2
CDR3 protein: ASSMGLANTGELF

clone size: once
CDR3 length: 13
J gene: TRBJ2-6
V gene: TRBV19
CDR3 protein: ASSIIPAGANVLT

clone size: -
CDR3 length: 11
J gene: TRBJ1-3
V gene: TRBV2
CDR3 protein: ATQVRSGNTIY

clone size: -
CDR3 length: 12
J gene: TRBJ2-6
V gene: TRBV9
CDR3 protein: ASSPEAGANVLT

clone size: few
CDR3 length: 10
J gene: TRBJ1-5
V gene: TRBV7-2
CDR3 protein: ASSLDTQPQH

clone size: -
CDR3 length: 8
J gene: TRBJ2-7
V gene: TRBV21-1
CDR3 protein: ASGFYEQY

clone size: -
CDR3 length: 13
J gene: TRBJ2-3
V gene: TRBV29-1
CDR3 protein: SVVGTGDSTDTQY

clone size: few
CDR3 length: 11
J gene: TRBJ2-1
V gene: TRBV11-2
CDR3 protein: ASSLASHDEQF